This TCR beta chain was recovered during a study of cytomegalovirus exposure and HLA in healthy donors. Study-level points and caveats: It was shown in a later analysis that HLA-associated TCR beta chains were more clonally expanded than other, equally common chains. Most TCR sequences were rare, but some public TCRs occurred in many donors.

CDR3 length equals 15 residues. Per germline, CDR1 LGHNA and CDR2 YSLEER. With 0 bases removed from V and 2 bases from J, the gap between germline ends came to 11 bases. On this clone: The antigen is unknown.

The primer mix had 60 Vbeta and 13 Jbeta primers. Method: immunoSEQ multiplex PCR; TCRdb's copy keeps in-frame clones and lacks some. The table includes more than 100,000 clones, 55% to 75% detected once. The chain links TRBV4-3 to TRBJ2-7; maybe TRBD2 (6 bases). This clonotype was obtained from a middle-aged woman in good health and CMV-seropositive. Source material: PBMCs. The CDR3 region is CASSQDRGAPYEQYF. DNA for the CDR3: TGCGCCAGCAGCCAAGATCGCGGGGCCCCCTACGAGCAGTACTTC.